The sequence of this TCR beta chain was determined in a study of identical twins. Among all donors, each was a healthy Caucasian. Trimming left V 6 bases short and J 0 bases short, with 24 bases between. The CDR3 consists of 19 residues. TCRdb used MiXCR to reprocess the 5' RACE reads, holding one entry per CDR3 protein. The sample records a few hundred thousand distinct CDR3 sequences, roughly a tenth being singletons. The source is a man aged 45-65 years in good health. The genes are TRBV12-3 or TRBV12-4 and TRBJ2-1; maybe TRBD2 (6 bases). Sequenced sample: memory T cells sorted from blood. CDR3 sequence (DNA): TGTGCCAGCAGGCGAGTCGGAGGGGCCGCCAAGTCCTCCTACAATGAGCAGTTCTTC. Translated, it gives CASRRVGGAAKSSYNEQFF.